This T cell receptor (beta chain) was identified during a study of T cells in Graves' hyperthyroidism and ophthalmopathy (dated by TCRdb to about 2019). Some background on the complete study: Peripheral blood was sampled at the time of initial diagnosis, prior to any treatment. Once sampling was done, hyperthyroidism patients were given methimazole at a starting dose of 30 mg daily, whereas ophthalmopathy patients were given high-dose intravenous methylprednisolone. An independent validation cohort of fewer than 20 hyperthyroidism patients and 17 patients who later progressed to ophthalmopathy tested prospective prediction of ophthalmopathy. In addition, the study compared T-cell repertoires in thyroid tissue and in blood from about six Graves' hyperthyroidism patients. The 75 to 100 discovery patients were randomly split 7:3 into training and test sets. TCR Vbeta CDR3 sequencing of fewer than 150 peripheral blood samples (roughly 43 ophthalmopathy, 70 to 85 hyperthyroidism and roughly 17 progressor patients) is reported in the paper. To identify TCR V-J signatures that set the groups apart, the researchers used a discovery cohort of 100 or so patients, made up of about 44 with Graves' ophthalmopathy and about 60 with stable Graves' hyperthyroidism.

Graves' hyperthyroidism was defined as stable when no progression to ophthalmopathy occurred over 18 months of follow-up. Hyperthyroidism patients were aged 18 to 65 years and newly diagnosed, with disease duration of less than 2 months. The study excluded patients with uncontrolled infections, other autoimmune diseases, pregnancy or lactation. Diagnoses were based on clinical symptoms, serum thyroxine and TRAb, thyroid ultrasound and orbital computed tomography. PBMCs were isolated from more than 8 ml of fresh peripheral blood by Ficoll-Paque density gradient centrifugation. Total RNA was extracted using Trizol reagent, and RNA quality was assessed on an Agilent 2100 Bioanalyzer. Taken from the germline V gene, the CDR1 and CDR2 loops are MNHNS and SASEGT. Reading from cysteine to phenylalanine, the CDR3 counts 15 amino acids. Only the CDR3 part of the read is kept: 45 bases, read in frame from the first base. Cut back by 5 bases and 6 bases, the V and J ends lie 18 bases apart.

As regards this clonotype: Its target antigen remains unknown. No much larger clone is present one base from it, and per-base qualities are unavailable.

Paper-wide results and their limitations: Sample size was not statistically predetermined, and investigators were not blinded to group allocation. A 13 V-J signature model separated ophthalmopathy from stable hyperthyroidism, with 87.88% sensitivity and 81.08% specificity in cross-validation and 80%/75% in testing. Blood samples also contained most of the expanded thyroid clonotypes (frequency above 0.001), which suggests that blood repertoires may reflect thyroid immune responses. During validation, the model predicted progression to ophthalmopathy a median of approximately 7 months ahead of onset, with around 71% sensitivity and less than 85% specificity.

The TCR beta CDR3 regions were amplified from RNA transcripts. The first round of RT-PCR for the TCR CDR3 was performed with the HTBI primer set and the Qiagen OneStep RT-PCR kit. Libraries were constructed in a second round of multiplex PCR, after which size selection and purification were carried out. Sequencing of the libraries was done on an Illumina HiSeq2000 using paired-end 100 bp reads. Under the source paper's analysis protocol: SOAPnuke was used to process the raw data, with reads discarded if the reads contained adapters or uncalled bases, had a mean Phred below 15, or lacked an exact constant-primer or identifier match. High-quality paired reads were merged using COPE v1.2.5, and each unique nucleotide sequence was defined as a clonotype. MiTCR v1.1 was used to align the clonotypes against IMGT TRBV, TRBD and TRBJ reference segments. Analysis was restricted to V-J combinations with a frequency above 0.0001, which covered just over 98% of repertoires. A TCS score was defined as the ratio of F50 (clonal expansion) to E x V (chaos), with BLOSUM62-based TCRdist applied between CDR3 peptides within each V-J. Welch's t-statistics and random forest reduced around 550 V-J features to about 13, which were used in a naive Bayes classifier (R e1071). The public reads were reanalyzed by TCRdb: fastp trimming at Q25, MiXCR alignment, in-frame beta chains only. Each record represents a unique CDR3 protein, reported with the most common genes and DNA among its rows. What appears here as the V and J calls and clone size reflects TCRdb's work, not the paper's. This sample holds 200,000 to 250,000 distinct CDR3 sequences; around 18% were observed only once. The leading ten clones occupy roughly 44% of the sample.

Sequencing input: blood. The receptor chain draws on TRBV6-1 and TRBJ2-3; the D gene is perhaps TRBD2, from 5 matching bases. This TCR was recovered from a man aged 35 to 55 with Graves' hyperthyroidism. The DNA sequence is given as TGTGCCAGCAGTCAGTACAATCTAGCAGAGGATACGCAGTATTTT. Its product reads: CASSQYNLAEDTQYF.